The entry below describes one T cell receptor (beta chain). Its specificity is unknown. This entry belongs to a study of cytomegalovirus exposure and HLA in healthy donors. Study results and limitations: Researchers reported in a later analysis that a missense DCLRE1C variant was tied to TCR beta V- and J-gene trimming.

Primers: 60 Vbeta forward and 13 Jbeta reverse. Data came from immunoSEQ multiplex PCR; TCRdb stores just in-frame clones and leaves some out. The sample records some 110,000 clones, 78% being singletons. CDR1 is LGHNA and CDR2 is YSLEER in the germline V gene. The V end lost 1 base, the J end lost 4 bases, and 11 bases lay between the germline ends. The length of the CDR3 is 15 residues. Sequenced input: PBMCs. This sequence joins TRBV4-3 and TRBJ2-1; possible D gene TRBD1, 6 bases. The source of this sequence is a man aged 40-49 years in good health and CMV-seronegative. As DNA, the CDR3 is TGCGCCAGCAGCCAAGGTGGGGGCGGGTACAATGAGCAGTTCTTC. Amino acids: CASSQGGGGYNEQFF.